This T cell receptor beta chain came from a study of post-analysis software for immune sequencing data (dated by TCRdb to 2014 to 2015). Background on the whole study: Recorded disease courses included relapsing-remitting, secondary progressive and progressive-relapsing multiple sclerosis, with some patients lacking subtype annotation. The patient repertoires were compared against approximately ten previously published healthy control repertoires obtained from donors aged 6 to 25 years. A subset of samples was prepared in parallel using single-end sample barcoding, then pooled and co-amplified after Illumina adapter ligation.

There are a few counts of this clonotype. This clone's antigen is unknown. Base qualities are missing; no much larger clone stands one base away. The full study reports these points: The control group was slightly older than the multiple sclerosis patient group. Compared with controls, multiple sclerosis patients had significantly lower normalized Chao1 diversity, a finding suggesting substantial peripheral T-cell clonal expansion. Direct clustering with F measure showed strong co-clustering of samples prepared in the same batch, prompting a batch-effect correction. Patients showed significantly higher frequencies than controls for a handful of TRBV segments, among them TRBV5-6, TRBV5-1 and TRBV20-1.

TCR beta repertoires were profiled from peripheral blood of about a dozen young patients with multiple sclerosis to demonstrate the VDJtools post-analysis software. The multiple sclerosis patients were children and adolescents between roughly 6 and 16 years of age. The V and J ends are trimmed by 5 bases and 2 bases, leaving 10 bases between them. The CDR3 measures 14 amino acids from cysteine to phenylalanine. The entry retains the CDR3 DNA only, 42 bases that are in frame from base 1. For CDR1 and CDR2, the germline V gene (reference sequence) lists MNHNY and SVGAGI. The receptor library was made with PCR. Instrument used: Illumina HiSeq 2500. To reduce PCR and sequencing biases, unique molecular identifiers were built into the TCR beta cDNA libraries. Roughly 500,000 cDNA molecules were obtained for every 1 to 10 million input T cells, so each molecule roughly corresponded to one T cell. The patient libraries were prepared and sequenced with the same protocol used for the earlier healthy control dataset. Samples belonging to the same batch were prepared together, multiplexed and sequenced on a shared HiSeq lane. Processing in the source paper ran as follows. MIGEC was used to process the raw barcoded reads, and molecular identifier groups with only a single read were discarded before consensus assembly and CDR3 extraction. Clonotype tables were post-analysed with VDJtools, and diversity was normalized by down-sampling all datasets to the smallest sample size. In repertoire overlap clustering, CDR3 amino acid sequences, but not nucleotide sequences, were matched to correct batch-related cross-sample contamination. The public reads were quality trimmed at Q25 with fastp and then assembled into clones with MiXCR by TCRdb, keeping productive beta chains. Every distinct CDR3 protein forms one entry, paired with its most common genes and DNA. TCRdb assigned the V and J calls; the authors' analysis was not used. The sample profile shows over 700,000 distinct CDR3 sequences; roughly 29% of them were found once. In total, the top ten clones hold around 0.56% of the sample.

The sample was blood. The chain employs TRBV6-6 and TRBJ1-5; confidence is insufficient to name the D gene. The receptor was derived from a girl between 10 and 17 years old with multiple sclerosis. The DNA sequence is TGTGCCAGCAGTCAAGGATCGGGCAATCAGCCCCAGCATTTT. This codes for CASSQGSGNQPQHF.